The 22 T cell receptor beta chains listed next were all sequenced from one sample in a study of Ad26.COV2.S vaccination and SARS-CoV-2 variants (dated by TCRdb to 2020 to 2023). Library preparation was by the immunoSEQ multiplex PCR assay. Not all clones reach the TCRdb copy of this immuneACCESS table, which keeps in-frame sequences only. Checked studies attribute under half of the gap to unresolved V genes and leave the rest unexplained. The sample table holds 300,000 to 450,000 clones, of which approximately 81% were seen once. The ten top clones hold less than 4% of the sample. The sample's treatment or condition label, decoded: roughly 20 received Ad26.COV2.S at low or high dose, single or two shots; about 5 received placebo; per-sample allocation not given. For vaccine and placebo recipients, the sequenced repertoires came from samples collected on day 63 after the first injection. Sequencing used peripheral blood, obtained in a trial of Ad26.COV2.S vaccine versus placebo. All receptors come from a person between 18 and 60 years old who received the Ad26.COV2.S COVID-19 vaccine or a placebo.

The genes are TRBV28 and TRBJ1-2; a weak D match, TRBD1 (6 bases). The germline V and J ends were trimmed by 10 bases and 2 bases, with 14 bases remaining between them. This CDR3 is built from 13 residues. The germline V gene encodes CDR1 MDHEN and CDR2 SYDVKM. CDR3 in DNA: TGTGCCACCTCGTCCGGACAGAACTATGGCTACACCTTC. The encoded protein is CATSSGQNYGYTF.

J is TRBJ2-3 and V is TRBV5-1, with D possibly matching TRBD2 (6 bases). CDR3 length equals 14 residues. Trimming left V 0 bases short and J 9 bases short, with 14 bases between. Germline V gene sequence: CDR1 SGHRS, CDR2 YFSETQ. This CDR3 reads CASSLAPGAATQYF. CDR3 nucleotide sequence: TGCGCCAGCAGCTTGGCACCGGGAGCGGCAACGCAGTATTTT.

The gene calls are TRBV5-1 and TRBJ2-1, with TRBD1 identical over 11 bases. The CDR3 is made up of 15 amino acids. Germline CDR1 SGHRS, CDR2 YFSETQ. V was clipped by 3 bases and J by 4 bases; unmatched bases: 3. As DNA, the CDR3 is TGCGCCAGCAGCTCAGGGACAGGGGGGTACAATGAGCAGTTCTTC. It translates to CASSSGTGGYNEQFF.

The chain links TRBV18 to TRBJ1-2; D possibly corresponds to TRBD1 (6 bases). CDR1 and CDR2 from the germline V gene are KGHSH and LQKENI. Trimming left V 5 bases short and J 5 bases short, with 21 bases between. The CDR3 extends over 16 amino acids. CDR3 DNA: TGTGCCAGCTCATCAGGGGACCGAAGGAGAGGTTATGGCTACACCTTC. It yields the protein CASSSGDRRRGYGYTF.

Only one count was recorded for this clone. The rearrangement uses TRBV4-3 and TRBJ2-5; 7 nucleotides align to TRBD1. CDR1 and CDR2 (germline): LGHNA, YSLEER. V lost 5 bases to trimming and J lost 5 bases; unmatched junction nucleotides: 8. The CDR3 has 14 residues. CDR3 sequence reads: CASSLKKQGETQYF. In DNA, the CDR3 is TGCGCCAGCAGCTTAAAGAAACAGGGGGAGACCCAGTACTTC.

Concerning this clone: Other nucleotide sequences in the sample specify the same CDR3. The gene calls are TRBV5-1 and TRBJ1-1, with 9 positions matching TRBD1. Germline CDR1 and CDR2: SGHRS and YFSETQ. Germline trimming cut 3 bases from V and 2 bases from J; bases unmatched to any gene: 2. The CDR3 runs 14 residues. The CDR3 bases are TGCGCCAGCAGCTCGGGACAGGGAAACACTGAAGCTTTCTTT. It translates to CASSSGQGNTEAFF.

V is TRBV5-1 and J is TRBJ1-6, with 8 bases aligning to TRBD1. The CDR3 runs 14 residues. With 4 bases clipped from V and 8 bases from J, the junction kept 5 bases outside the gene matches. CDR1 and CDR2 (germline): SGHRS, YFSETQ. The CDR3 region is CASSHGQGDSPLHF. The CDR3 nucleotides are TGCGCCAGCAGCCACGGACAGGGTGATTCACCCCTCCACTTT.

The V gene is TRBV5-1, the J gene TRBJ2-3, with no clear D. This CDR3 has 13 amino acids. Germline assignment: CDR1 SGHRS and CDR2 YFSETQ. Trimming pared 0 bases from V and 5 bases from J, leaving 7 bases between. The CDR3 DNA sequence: TGCGCCAGCAGCTTGGTAGGGAAAGATACGCAGTATTTT. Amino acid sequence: CASSLVGKDTQYF.

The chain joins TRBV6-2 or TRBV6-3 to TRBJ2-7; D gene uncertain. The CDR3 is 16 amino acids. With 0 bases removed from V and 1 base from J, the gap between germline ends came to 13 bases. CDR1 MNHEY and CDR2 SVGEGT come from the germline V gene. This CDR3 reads CASSYSITGQSYEQYF. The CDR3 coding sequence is TGTGCCAGCAGTTACTCGATCACCGGGCAGTCCTACGAGCAGTACTTC.

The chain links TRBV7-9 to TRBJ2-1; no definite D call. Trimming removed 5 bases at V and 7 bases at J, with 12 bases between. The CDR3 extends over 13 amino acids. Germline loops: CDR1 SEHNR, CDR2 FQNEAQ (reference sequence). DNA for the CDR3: TGTGCCAGCAGCAAAGAAATAATGAATGAGCAGTTCTTC. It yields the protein CASSKEIMNEQFF.

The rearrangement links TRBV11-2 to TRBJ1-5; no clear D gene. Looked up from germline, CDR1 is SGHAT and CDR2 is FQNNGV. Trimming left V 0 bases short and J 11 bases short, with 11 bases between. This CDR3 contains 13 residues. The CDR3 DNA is TGTGCCAGCAGCTTAGATCTGGGCGGTGCCCAGCATTTT. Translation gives CASSLDLGGAQHF.

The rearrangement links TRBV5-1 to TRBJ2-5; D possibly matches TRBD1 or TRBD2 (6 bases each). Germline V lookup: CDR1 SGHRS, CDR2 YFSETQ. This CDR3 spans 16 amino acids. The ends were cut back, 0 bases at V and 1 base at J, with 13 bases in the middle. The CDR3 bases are TGCGCCAGCAGCTTGGGGGGGGCAACCCTCCAAGAGACCCAGTACTTC. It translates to CASSLGGATLQETQYF.

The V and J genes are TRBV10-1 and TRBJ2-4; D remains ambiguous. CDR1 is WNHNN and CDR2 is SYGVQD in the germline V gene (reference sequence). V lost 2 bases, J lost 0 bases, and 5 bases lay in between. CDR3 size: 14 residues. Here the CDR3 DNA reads TGCGCCAGCAGTGAGGTGGGAGCCAAAAACATTCAGTACTTC. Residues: CASSEVGAKNIQYF.

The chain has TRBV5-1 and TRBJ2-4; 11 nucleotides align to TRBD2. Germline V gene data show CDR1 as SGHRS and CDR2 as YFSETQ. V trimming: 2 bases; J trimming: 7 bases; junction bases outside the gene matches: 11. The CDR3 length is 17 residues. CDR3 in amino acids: CASSFLAGTSGGNIQYF. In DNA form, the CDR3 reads TGCGCCAGCAGCTTCCTGGCCGGGACTAGCGGAGGGAACATTCAGTACTTC.

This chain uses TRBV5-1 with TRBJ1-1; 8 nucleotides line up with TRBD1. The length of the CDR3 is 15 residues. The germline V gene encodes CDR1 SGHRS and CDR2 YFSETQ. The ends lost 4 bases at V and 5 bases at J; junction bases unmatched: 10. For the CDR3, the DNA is TGCGCCAGCAGCGTTGACAGGGGACGAGGGACTGAAGCTTTCTTT. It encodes CASSVDRGRGTEAFF.

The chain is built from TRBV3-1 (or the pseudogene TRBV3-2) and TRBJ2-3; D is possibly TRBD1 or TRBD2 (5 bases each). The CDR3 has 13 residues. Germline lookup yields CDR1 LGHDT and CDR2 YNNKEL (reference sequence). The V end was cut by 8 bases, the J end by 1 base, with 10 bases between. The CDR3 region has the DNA TGTGCCAGCGGGACCATAGGCACAGATACGCAGTATTTT. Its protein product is CASGTIGTDTQYF.

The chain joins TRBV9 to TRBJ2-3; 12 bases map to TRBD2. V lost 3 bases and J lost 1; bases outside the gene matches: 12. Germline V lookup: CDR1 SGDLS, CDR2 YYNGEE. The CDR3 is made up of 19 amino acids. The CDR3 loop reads CASSAFLGLAGGGTDTQYF. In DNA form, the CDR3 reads TGTGCCAGCAGCGCCTTTCTCGGGCTAGCGGGGGGGGGCACAGATACGCAGTATTTT.

CDR3 nucleotide sequence: TGCACCAGCAGCCAAGCGGGTCCCCGGGAGAGGGTCGTAACAGATACGCAGTATTTT. It yields the protein CTSSQAGPRERVVTDTQYF. The chain uses TRBV1 and TRBJ2-3; the table's D call, TRBD2, has no DNA check behind it. TRBV1 is flagged as a pseudogene. CDR3 length: 19 amino acids.

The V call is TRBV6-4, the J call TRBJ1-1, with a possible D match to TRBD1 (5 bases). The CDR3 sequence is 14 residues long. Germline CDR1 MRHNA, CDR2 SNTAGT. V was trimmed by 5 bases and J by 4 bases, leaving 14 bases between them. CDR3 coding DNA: TGTGCCAGCAGTCAGGCAGGGCGGGCCACTGAAGCTTTCTTT. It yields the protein CASSQAGRATEAFF.

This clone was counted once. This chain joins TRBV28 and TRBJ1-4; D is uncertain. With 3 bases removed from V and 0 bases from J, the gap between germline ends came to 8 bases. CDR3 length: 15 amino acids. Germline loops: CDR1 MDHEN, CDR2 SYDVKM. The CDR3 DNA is TGTGCCAGCAGTTTCCTTCCAGCAACTAATGAAAAACTGTTTTTT. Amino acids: CASSFLPATNEKLFF.

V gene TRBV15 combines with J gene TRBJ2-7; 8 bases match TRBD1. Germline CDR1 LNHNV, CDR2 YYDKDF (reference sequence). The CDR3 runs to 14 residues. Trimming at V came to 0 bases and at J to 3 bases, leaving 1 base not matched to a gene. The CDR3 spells CATSRDRGLYEQYF. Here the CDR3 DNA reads TGTGCCACCAGCAGAGACAGGGGGCTCTACGAGCAGTACTTC.

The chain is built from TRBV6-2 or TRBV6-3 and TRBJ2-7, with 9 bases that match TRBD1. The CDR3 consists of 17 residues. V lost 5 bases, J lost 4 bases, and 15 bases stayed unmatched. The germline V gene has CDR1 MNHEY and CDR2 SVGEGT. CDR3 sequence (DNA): TGTGCCAGCAGTAGGACCCCTGCTCTGGACAGGGGTTACGAGCAGTACTTC. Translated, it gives CASSRTPALDRGYEQYF.